The present T cell receptor beta chain was sequenced within a study of blood T cell repertoires in COVID-19. Concerning this clone: The identical CDR3 is also encoded by other nucleotide sequences in the sample.

The length of the CDR3 is 15 residues. CDR1 and CDR2 (germline): MNHEY, SMNVEV (reference sequence). V shed 0 bases and J 5 bases; nucleotides not matched to a gene: 3. Authors' methods: From reference gene primer amplification, estimates of nucleated cell counts were derived. The table came from immunoSEQ multiplex PCR; TCRdb's copy has only in-frame clones and leaves some out. V, J and clone size are taken as reported in that table, and D and trimming were inferred from the DNA itself. This sample has approximately 280,000 clones, with 90% found just once. This clonotype originated in a young woman with acute COVID-19. The J gene is TRBJ1-5, the V gene TRBV27, with 8 bases identical to TRBD1. Specimen: PBMCs or T cells enriched from blood (not recorded which). The CDR3 is CASSLSGQGYQPQHF. CDR3 nucleotides: TGTGCCAGCAGTTTATCCGGACAGGGCTATCAGCCCCAGCATTTT.